This is a list of T cell receptor beta chains from one sample in a study of CD8 T cells in Susac syndrome. TCRdb passed the immunoSEQ multiplex PCR reads through MiXCR, listing each CDR3 protein once. The sample yields 100,000 to 150,000 distinct CDR3 sequences, around 95% seen once. The specimen sequenced was CD8+ T cells from PBMCs. The receptors were gathered from a human donor with Susac syndrome. Each CDR3 is given with its conserved first and last residue. The order of the fields is CDR3 protein, V gene, J gene.

CDR3aa: CSAPLTRTNTEAFF
v_gene: TRBV20-1
j_gene: TRBJ1-1

CDR3aa: CAWGDRTYQPQHF
v_gene: TRBV30
j_gene: TRBJ1-5

CDR3aa: CSARAGLAGGEQFF
v_gene: TRBV20-1
j_gene: TRBJ2-1

CDR3aa: CASKRGPYTETQYF
v_gene: TRBV7-3
j_gene: TRBJ2-5

CDR3aa: CASSLALGQPQHF
v_gene: TRBV7-2
j_gene: TRBJ1-5

CDR3aa: CASARGTSSTDTQYF
v_gene: TRBV12-3/TRBV12-4
j_gene: TRBJ2-3

CDR3aa: CASSPRQGRTDTQYF
v_gene: TRBV7-9
j_gene: TRBJ2-3

CDR3aa: CASSLPKDRRGDQLLTQYF
v_gene: TRBV28
j_gene: TRBJ2-5

CDR3aa: CAWSVLASSYEQYF
v_gene: TRBV30
j_gene: TRBJ2-7

CDR3aa: CASSLRGNIAEAFF
v_gene: TRBV12-3/TRBV12-4
j_gene: TRBJ1-1

CDR3aa: CAWMLAGGELFF
v_gene: TRBV30
j_gene: TRBJ2-2

CDR3aa: CASSPGGGGTDTQYF
v_gene: TRBV6-4
j_gene: TRBJ2-3

CDR3aa: CSARDGSSGGNEQFF
v_gene: TRBV20-1
j_gene: TRBJ2-1

CDR3aa: CASSETRPSEAFF
v_gene: TRBV6-1
j_gene: TRBJ1-1

CDR3aa: CATSDLNQDTQYF
v_gene: TRBV24-1
j_gene: TRBJ2-3

CDR3aa: CASSPLDRGNRYNEQFF
v_gene: TRBV6-1
j_gene: TRBJ2-1

CDR3aa: CAWSPGTNTEAFF
v_gene: TRBV30
j_gene: TRBJ1-1

CDR3aa: CASSQLAGEAYEQYF
v_gene: TRBV4-2
j_gene: TRBJ2-7

CDR3aa: CASSSGQPGTTEAFF
v_gene: TRBV7-8
j_gene: TRBJ1-1

CDR3aa: CASSPTGYYEQYF
v_gene: TRBV28
j_gene: TRBJ2-7

CDR3aa: CASSWAGGEQYF
v_gene: TRBV5-1
j_gene: TRBJ2-7

CDR3aa: CASSVEGRVSDTQYF
v_gene: TRBV9
j_gene: TRBJ2-3

CDR3aa: CASTKPGLAGGDTQYF
v_gene: TRBV11-2
j_gene: TRBJ2-3

CDR3aa: CASSAGHNTEAFF
v_gene: TRBV9
j_gene: TRBJ1-1

CDR3aa: CASSPGQGAEQYF
v_gene: TRBV7-6
j_gene: TRBJ2-7

CDR3aa: CASSPGSTDTQYF
v_gene: TRBV7-9
j_gene: TRBJ2-3

CDR3aa: CSARLVGQGAEQPQHF
v_gene: TRBV20-1
j_gene: TRBJ1-5

CDR3aa: CASSFVGETQYF
v_gene: TRBV7-2
j_gene: TRBJ2-5

CDR3aa: CARTEGALAFF
v_gene: TRBV30
j_gene: TRBJ1-1

CDR3aa: CASSLEGDGDNEQFF
v_gene: TRBV11-2
j_gene: TRBJ2-1

CDR3aa: CSASAGTGARRYF
v_gene: TRBV20-1
j_gene: TRBJ2-7

CDR3aa: CASSQDGPSGSGEQYF
v_gene: TRBV3-1
j_gene: TRBJ2-7

CDR3aa: CASSPGDATTQYF
v_gene: TRBV12-3/TRBV12-4
j_gene: TRBJ2-3

CDR3aa: CAWSLLPGTTSTYNEQFF
v_gene: TRBV30
j_gene: TRBJ2-1